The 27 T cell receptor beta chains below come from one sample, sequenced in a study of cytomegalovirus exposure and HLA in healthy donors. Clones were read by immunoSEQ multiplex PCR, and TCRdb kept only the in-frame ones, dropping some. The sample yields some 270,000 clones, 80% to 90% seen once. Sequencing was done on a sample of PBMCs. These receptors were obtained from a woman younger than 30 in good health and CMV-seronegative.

CDR3 amino acids: CASSLEGQGATPQYF. The CDR3 region has the DNA TGTGCCAGCAGCTTAGAAGGTCAGGGGGCGACCCCGCAGTACTTC. This chain connects TRBV11-3 to TRBJ2-7; 8 positions agree with TRBD1. The V gene's germline CDR1 is SGHNT and CDR2 YENEEA. This CDR3 is built from 15 residues. J gave up 9 bases and V 0 bases, and 10 bases lay outside the gene matches. The full variable domain, completed using reference TRBV11-3 and TRBJ2-7, is EAGVVQSPRYKIIEKKQPVAFWCNPISGHNTLYWYLQNLGQGPELLIRYENEEAVDDSQLPKDRFSAERLKGVDSTLKIQPAELGDSAVYLCASSLEGQGATPQYFGPGTRLTVT.

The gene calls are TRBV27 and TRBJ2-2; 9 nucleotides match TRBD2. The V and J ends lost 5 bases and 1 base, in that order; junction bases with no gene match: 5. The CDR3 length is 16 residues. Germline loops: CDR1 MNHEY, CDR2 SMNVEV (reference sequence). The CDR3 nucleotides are TGTGCCAGCAGTCAATTGACTAGCGGGAACACCGGGGAGCTGTTTTTT. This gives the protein CASSQLTSGNTGELFF.

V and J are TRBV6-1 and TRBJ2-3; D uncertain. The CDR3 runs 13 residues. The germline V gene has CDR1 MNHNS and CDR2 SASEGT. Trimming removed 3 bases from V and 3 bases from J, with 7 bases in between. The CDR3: CASSEERTDTQYF. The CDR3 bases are TGTGCCAGCAGTGAGGAGCGTACAGATACGCAGTATTTT.

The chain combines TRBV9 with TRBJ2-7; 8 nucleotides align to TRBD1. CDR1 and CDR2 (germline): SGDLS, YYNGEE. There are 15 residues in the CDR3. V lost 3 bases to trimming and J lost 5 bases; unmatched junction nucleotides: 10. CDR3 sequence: CASSGQGQVGDEQYF. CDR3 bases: TGTGCCAGCAGCGGCCAGGGACAGGTTGGTGACGAGCAGTACTTC.

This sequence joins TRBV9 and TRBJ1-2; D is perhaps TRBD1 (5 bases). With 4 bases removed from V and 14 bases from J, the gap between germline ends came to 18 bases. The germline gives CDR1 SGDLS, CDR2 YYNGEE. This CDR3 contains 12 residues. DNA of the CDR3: TGTGCCAGCAGCCCCGGGGGGAGTCCCTATACCTTC. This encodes CASSPGGSPYTF.

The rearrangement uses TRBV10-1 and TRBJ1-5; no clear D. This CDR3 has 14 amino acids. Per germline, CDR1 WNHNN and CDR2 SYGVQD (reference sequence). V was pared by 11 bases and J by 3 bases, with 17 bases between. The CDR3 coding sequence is TGCGCCGTCGGAGCGGTCGGGGACAATCAGCCCCAGCATTTT. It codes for CAVGAVGDNQPQHF.

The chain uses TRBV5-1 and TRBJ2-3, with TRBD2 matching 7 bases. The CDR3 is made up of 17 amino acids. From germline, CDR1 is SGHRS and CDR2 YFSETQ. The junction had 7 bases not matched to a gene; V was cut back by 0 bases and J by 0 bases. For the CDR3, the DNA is TGCGCCAGCAGCTTGGCCGGTAGCGGGCACAGCACAGATACGCAGTATTTT. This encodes CASSLAGSGHSTDTQYF. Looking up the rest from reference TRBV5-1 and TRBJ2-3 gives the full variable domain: KAGVTQTPRYLIKTRGQQVTLSCSPISGHRSVSWYQQTPGQGLQFLFEYFSETQRNKGNFPGRFSGRQFSNSRSEMNVSTLELGDSALYLCASSLAGSGHSTDTQYFGPGTRLTVL.

Here the CDR3 reads CASRSGGSYNEQFF. The CDR3 DNA reads TGTGCCAGCAGGAGCGGAGGCTCCTACAATGAGCAGTTCTTC. The chain links TRBV27 to TRBJ2-1; a weak D match, TRBD2 (5 bases). Germline CDR1 reads MNHEY; CDR2 reads SMNVEV (reference sequence). Trimming removed 6 bases from V and 0 bases from J, with 9 bases in between. The CDR3 is 14 amino acids.

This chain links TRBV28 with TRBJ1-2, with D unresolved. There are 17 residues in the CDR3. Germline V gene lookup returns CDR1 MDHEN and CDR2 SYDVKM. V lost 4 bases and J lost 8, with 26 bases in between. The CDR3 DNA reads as TGTGCCAGCAGTTCCCCCCTCGGCTGGGAGACATGGGCCGGCTACACCTTC. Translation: CASSSPLGWETWAGYTF.

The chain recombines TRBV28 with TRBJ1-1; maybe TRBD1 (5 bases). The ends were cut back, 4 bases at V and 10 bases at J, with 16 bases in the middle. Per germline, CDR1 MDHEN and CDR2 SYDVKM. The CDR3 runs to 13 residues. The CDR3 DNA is TGTGCCAGCAGTTCGGGTCAGGGTGGTTCAGCTTTCTTT. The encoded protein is CASSSGQGGSAFF.

In nucleotides, the CDR3 is TGTGCCAGCAGCAAGCTGAAAGGGGAAAGGGTCCACTTT. As protein: CASSKLKGERVHF. This chain uses TRBV21-1 with TRBJ1-6; no DNA check was done on the table's D call, TRBD1. TRBV21-1 is labeled a pseudogene. CDR3 size: 13 residues.

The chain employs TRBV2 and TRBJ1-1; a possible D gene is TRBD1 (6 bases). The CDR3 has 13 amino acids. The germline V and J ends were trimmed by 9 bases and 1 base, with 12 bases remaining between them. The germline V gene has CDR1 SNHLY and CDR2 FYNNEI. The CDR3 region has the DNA TGTGCCAGTTCAACAGGGTCGAACACTGAAGCTTTCTTT. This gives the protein CASSTGSNTEAFF.

The CDR3 DNA reads TGTGCCAGCAGCTCCTTCGGGGATAACACCGGGGAGCTGTTTTTT. This codes for CASSSFGDNTGELFF. This sequence joins TRBV11-2 and TRBJ2-2; a weak D match, TRBD2 (5 bases). The CDR3 covers 15 residues. CDR1 and CDR2 from the germline V gene are SGHAT and FQNNGV. V was shortened by 4 bases and J by 2 bases, with 11 bases between the two germline ends.

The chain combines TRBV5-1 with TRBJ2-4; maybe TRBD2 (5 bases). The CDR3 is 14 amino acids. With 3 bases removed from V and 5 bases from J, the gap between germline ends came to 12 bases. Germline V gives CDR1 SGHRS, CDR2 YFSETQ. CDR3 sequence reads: CASSSGLNENIQYF. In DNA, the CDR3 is TGCGCCAGCAGCTCCGGACTGAACGAAAACATTCAGTACTTC.

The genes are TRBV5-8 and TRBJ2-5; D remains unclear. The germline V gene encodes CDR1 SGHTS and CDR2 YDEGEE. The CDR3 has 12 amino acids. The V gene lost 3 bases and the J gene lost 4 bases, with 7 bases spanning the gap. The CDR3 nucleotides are TGTGCCAGCAGCTCCAGAGGAGAGACCCAGTACTTC. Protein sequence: CASSSRGETQYF.

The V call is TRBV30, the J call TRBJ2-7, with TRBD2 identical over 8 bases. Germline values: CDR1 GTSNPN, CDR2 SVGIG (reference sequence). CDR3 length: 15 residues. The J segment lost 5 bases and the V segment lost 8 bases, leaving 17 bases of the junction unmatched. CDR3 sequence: CAGGLSGKVVHEQYF. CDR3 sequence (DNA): TGTGCCGGAGGGCTTAGCGGGAAGGTTGTACACGAGCAGTACTTC.

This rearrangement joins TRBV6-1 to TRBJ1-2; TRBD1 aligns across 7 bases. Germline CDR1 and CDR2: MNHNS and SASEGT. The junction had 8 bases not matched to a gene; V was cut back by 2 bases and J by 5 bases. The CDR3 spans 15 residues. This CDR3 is CASSENPTGRYGYTF. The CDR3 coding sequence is TGTGCCAGCAGTGAAAACCCGACAGGGCGGTATGGCTACACCTTC.

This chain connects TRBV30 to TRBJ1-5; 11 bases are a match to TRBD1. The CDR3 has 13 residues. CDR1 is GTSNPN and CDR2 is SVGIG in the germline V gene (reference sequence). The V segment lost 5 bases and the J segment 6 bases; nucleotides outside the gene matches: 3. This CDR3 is CAWGQGAGQPQHF. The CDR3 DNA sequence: TGTGCCTGGGGACAGGGGGCGGGTCAGCCCCAGCATTTT.

The CDR3 reads CASSPGAVLSGYTF. Written as DNA, the CDR3 is TGTGCCAGCTCACCAGGGGCGGTACTATCTGGCTACACCTTC. V is TRBV18 and J is TRBJ1-2, with D maybe TRBD1 (5 bases). Trimming removed 2 bases at V and 7 bases at J, with 14 bases between. This CDR3 comprises 14 residues. The germline CDR1 and CDR2 sequences are KGHSH and LQKENI.

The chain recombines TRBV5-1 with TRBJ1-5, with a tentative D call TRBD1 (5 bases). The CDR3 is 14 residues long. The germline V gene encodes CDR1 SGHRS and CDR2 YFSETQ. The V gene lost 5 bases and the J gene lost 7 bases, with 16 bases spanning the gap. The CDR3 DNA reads TGCGCCAGCAGGGAGGGTACAGGCCGGCAGCCCCAGCATTTT. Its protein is CASREGTGRQPQHF.

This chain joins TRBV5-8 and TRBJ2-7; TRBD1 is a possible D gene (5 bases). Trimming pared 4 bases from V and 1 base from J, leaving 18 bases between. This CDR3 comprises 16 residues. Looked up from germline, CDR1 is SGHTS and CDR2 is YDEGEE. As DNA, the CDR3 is TGTGCCAGCAGCGGTTTAGGGGAAGGCGAATCCTACGAGCAGTACTTC. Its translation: CASSGLGEGESYEQYF. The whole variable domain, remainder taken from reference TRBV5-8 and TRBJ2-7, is EAGVTQSPTHLIKTRGQQATLRCSPISGHTSVYWYQQALGLGLQFLLWYDEGEERNRGNFPPRFSGRQFPNYSSELNVNALELEDSALYLCASSGLGEGESYEQYFGPGTRLTVT.

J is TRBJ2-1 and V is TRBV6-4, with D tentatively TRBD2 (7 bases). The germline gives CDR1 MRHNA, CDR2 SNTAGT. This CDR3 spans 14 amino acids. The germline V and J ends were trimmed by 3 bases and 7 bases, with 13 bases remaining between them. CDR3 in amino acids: CASSEGGGGNEQFF. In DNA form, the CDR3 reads TGTGCCAGCAGTGAGGGGGGCGGGGGTAATGAGCAGTTCTTC.

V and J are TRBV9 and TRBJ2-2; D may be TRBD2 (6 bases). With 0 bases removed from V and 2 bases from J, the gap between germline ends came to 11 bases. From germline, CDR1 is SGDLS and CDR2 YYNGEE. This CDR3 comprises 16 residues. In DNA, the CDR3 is TGTGCCAGCAGCGTAGTGGGCGGGGCTAACACCGGGGAGCTGTTTTTT. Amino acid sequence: CASSVVGGANTGELFF. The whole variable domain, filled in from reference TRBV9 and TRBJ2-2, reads DSGVTQTPKHLITATGQRVTLRCSPRSGDLSVYWYQQSLDQGLQFLIQYYNGEERAKGNILERFSAQQFPDLHSELNLSSLELGDSALYFCASSVVGGANTGELFFGEGSRLTVL.

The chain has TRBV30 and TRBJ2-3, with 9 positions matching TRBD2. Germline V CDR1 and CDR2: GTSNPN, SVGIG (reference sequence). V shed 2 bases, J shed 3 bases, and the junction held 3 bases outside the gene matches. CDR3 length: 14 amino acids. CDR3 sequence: CAWSRLAATDTQYF. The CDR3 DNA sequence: TGTGCCTGGAGTCGACTAGCGGCGACAGATACGCAGTATTTT.

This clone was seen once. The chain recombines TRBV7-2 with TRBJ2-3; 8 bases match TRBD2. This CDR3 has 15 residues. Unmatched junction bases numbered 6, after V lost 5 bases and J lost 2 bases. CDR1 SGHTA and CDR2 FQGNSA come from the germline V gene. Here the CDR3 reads CASSGGLDLTDTQYF. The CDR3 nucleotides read TGTGCCAGCAGCGGGGGACTAGACCTCACAGATACGCAGTATTTT.

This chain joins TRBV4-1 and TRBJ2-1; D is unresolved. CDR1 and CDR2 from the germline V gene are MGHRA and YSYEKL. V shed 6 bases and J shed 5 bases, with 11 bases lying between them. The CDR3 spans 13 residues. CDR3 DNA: TGCGCCAGCAGTCCCAGGATCAACAATGAGCAGTTCTTC. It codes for CASSPRINNEQFF.

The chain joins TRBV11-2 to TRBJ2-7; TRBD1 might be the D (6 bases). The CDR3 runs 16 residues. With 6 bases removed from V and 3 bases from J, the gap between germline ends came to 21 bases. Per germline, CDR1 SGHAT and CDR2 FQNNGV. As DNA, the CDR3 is TGTGCCAGCAGACGGATAACAGGGAAAATTCTCTACGAGCAGTACTTC. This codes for CASRRITGKILYEQYF.